This T cell receptor beta chain originates from a study of T cell changes during pregnancy in multiple sclerosis. Assay used: immunoSEQ multiplex PCR; TCRdb lists only in-frame clones, some missing. The sample has tens of thousands of clones, roughly nine tenths seen once. CDR3 length: 13 residues. V was shortened by 2 bases and J by 2 bases, with 7 bases between the two germline ends. Germline CDR1 SGHDT, CDR2 YYEEEE. The TCR comes from a female donor in good health, enrolled as a control in a pregnancy study. The chain combines TRBV5-6 with TRBJ1-2; possibly TRBD1 for D (5 bases). The sample was peripheral blood, taken in the first trimester of pregnancy. Written as DNA, the CDR3 is TGTGCCAGCAGCTTAGGGGCAAACTATGGCTACACCTTC. Its protein is CASSLGANYGYTF.